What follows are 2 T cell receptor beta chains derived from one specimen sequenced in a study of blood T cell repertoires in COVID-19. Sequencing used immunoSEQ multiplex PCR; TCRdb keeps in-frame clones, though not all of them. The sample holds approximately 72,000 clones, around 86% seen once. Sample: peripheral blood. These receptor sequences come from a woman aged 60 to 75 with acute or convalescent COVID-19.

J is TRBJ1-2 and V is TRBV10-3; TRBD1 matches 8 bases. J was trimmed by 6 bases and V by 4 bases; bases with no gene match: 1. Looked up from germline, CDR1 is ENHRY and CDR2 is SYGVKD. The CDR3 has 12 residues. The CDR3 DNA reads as TGTGCCATCAGTGCGACAGGGGATGGCTACACCTTC. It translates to CAISATGDGYTF.

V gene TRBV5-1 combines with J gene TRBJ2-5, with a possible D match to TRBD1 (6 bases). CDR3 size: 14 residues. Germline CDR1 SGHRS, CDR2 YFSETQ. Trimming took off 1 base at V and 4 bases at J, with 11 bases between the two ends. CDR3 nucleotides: TGCGCCAGCAGCTTGACAGGGAGTGGAGAGACCCAGTACTTC. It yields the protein CASSLTGSGETQYF.